This T cell receptor (delta chain) derives from a study of human gamma delta and Vdelta1 T cells. Study-level points and caveats: Reportedly, Delta One T cells were polyclonal and broadly targeted acute myeloid leukemia.

TCRdb fed the PCR reads to CATT. The repertoire consists of thousands of delta-chain clones, with approximately 41% occurring once and the leading ten covering around 5.9%. This clone was seen a few times. No antigen is known for it. The ends lost 4 bases at V and 0 bases at J; junction bases unmatched: 14. Germline CDR1 is TSWWSYY and CDR2 is QGS. The CDR3 runs 19 residues. Sequencing was performed on Vdelta1 gamma-delta T cells from blood grown in culture (DOT cells). This clonotype originated in a human donor in good health. The V and J genes are TRDV1 and TRDJ1; 10 positions match TRDD3. In DNA form, the CDR3 reads TGTGCTCTTGGGGTTATACTCCCCTTACTGGGGGATTACACCGATAAACTCATCTTT. Residues: CALGVILPLLGDYTDKLIF.